A selection of T cell receptor beta chains follows, all from one sample in a study of T-cell memory formation after mild COVID-19. MiXCR, applied by TCRdb to the 5' RACE reads, yields one record per CDR3 protein. The table records over 150,000 distinct CDR3 sequences, approximately 17% of them present only once. The sequenced sample consisted of PBMCs or a T cell subset sorted from them (not recorded which). These receptor sequences come from a man aged 18 to 30 who had mild COVID-19 (a few samples of this study predate the infection). Cell type and time point are not known. Both conserved end residues are trimmed from each CDR3.

j_call | cdr3_length | v_call | cdr3_aa
TRBJ1-1 | 12 | TRBV6-1 | ASSAAGSNTEAF
TRBJ2-1 | 13 | TRBV20-1 | SASAGGGALSEQF
TRBJ2-4 | 13 | TRBV7-8 | ATARNLLAKNIQY
TRBJ1-2 | 12 | TRBV2 | ASLQGGNNYGYT
TRBJ2-5 | 10 | TRBV20-1 | SASSGEETQY
TRBJ2-5 | 13 | TRBV5-1 | ASSTVGQAQETQY
TRBJ2-6 | 11 | TRBV12-3/TRBV12-4 | ASRATGANVLT
TRBJ1-6 | 10 | TRBV19 | ASSTPGSPLH
TRBJ2-1 | 13 | TRBV11-2 | ASSLLGGGYNEQF
TRBJ1-5 | 12 | TRBV12-3/TRBV12-4 | ASSTQESNQPQH
TRBJ1-5 | 11 | TRBV7-2 | ASSSSENQPQH
TRBJ1-3 | 13 | TRBV9 | ASRPGTGPGNTIY
TRBJ1-2 | 11 | TRBV29-1 | SVAQLRGNGYT
TRBJ1-4 | 13 | TRBV11-2 | ASRDNRHQGGTMF
TRBJ2-3 | 15 | TRBV5-1 | ASSFLDGARYTDTQY
TRBJ2-3 | 13 | TRBV7-2 | ASTVLPQGADTQY
TRBJ1-6 | 11 | TRBV7-9 | ASARTGVSPLH
TRBJ1-1 | 15 | TRBV12-3/TRBV12-4 | ASSRPRQGVGNTEAF
TRBJ2-3 | 17 | TRBV12-3/TRBV12-4 | ASSGPGLAGEASTDTQY
TRBJ2-6 | 13 | TRBV18 | ASSPGFTGANVLT
TRBJ1-6 | 11 | TRBV6-1 | ASSGTSHSPLH
TRBJ1-6 | 12 | TRBV18 | ASSERGGYSPLH